A single sample is the source of the 7 T cell receptor beta chains below, sequenced in a study of metastatic and nonmetastatic thyroid tumors. All patients were untreated before thyroid surgery. Using MiXCR, TCRdb re-called clones from the PCR reads. The table has about 82,000 clones, around 12% seen once. Sequencing used tumor tissue. These receptors all come from a female donor with papillary thyroid cancer or a benign thyroid nodule (not recorded which). Some clones in this sample may be carry-over from other donors' samples.

The chain carries TRBV12-3 or TRBV12-4 and TRBJ2-3; D might be TRBD2 (6 bases). This CDR3 contains 16 residues. Trimming stripped 2 bases from V and 7 bases from J, with 19 bases between. CDR3 nucleotides: TGTGCCAGCAGTTTATGGACGGGAGCCGGTACATATACGCAGTATTTT. Amino acids: CASSLWTGAGTYTQYF.

The table lists this clone with many counts. The chain links TRBV6-1 to TRBJ1-5; D is unresolved. Trimming took 6 bases from V and 2 from J, leaving 14 bases between them. Per germline, CDR1 MNHNS and CDR2 SASEGT. This CDR3 is 15 amino acids long. Here the CDR3 reads CASSQEGGGNQPQHF. Written as DNA, the CDR3 is TGTGCCAGCAGCCAGGAGGGTGGAGGCAATCAGCCCCAGCATTTT.

This chain links TRBV28 with TRBJ2-5; D assignment may be TRBD1 or TRBD2 (5 bases each). Germline loops: CDR1 MDHEN, CDR2 SYDVKM. The CDR3 is 13 amino acids. V lost 5 bases and J lost 3, with 10 bases in between. CDR3 sequence (DNA): TGTGCCAGCAGTCCCTTGGGGGAAGAGACCCAGTACTTC. Protein product: CASSPLGEETQYF. The full variable domain, with the rest looked up from reference TRBV28 and TRBJ2-5, is DVKVTQSSRYLVKRTGEKVFLECVQDMDHENMFWYRQDPGLGLRLIYFSYDVKMKEKGDIPEGYSVSREKKERFSLILESASTNQTSMYLCASSPLGEETQYFGPGTRLLVL.

As concerns this clone: One base away lies a much larger clone, so this may be a sequencing read error. The V and J genes are TRBV2 and TRBJ1-3; weak D call: TRBD1 (6 bases). Looked up from germline, CDR1 is SNHLY and CDR2 is FYNNEI. Trimming took off 7 bases at V and 2 bases at J, with 15 bases between the two ends. The CDR3 extends over 15 amino acids. CDR3 amino acids: CASTDPPGAGNTIYF. For the CDR3, the DNA is TGTGCCAGCACTGACCCCCCAGGGGCTGGAAACACCATATATTTT.

This clone showed up many times. The chain links TRBV20-1 to TRBJ1-6, with D tentatively TRBD1 (5 bases). Between the trimmed V and J ends, which lost 1 base and 9 bases, there was a span of 13 bases. Germline-derived CDR1 and CDR2 are DFQATT and SNEGSKA (reference sequence). The CDR3 is made up of 14 amino acids. The CDR3 coding sequence is TGCAGTGCTAGAGGGGCAGGGAGGGGTTCACCCCTCCACTTT. As protein: CSARGAGRGSPLHF.

Comment on this clone: A read error may account for a junction end that differs from germline. The sample has other DNA sequences that encode this CDR3 too. The chain couples TRBV20-1 to TRBJ1-6; no reliable D call. The germline V gene encodes CDR1 DFQATT and CDR2 SNEGSKA (reference sequence). CDR3 length equals 14 residues. Written as DNA, the CDR3 is TGCAGTGCTAGACAGAGCTCATATAATTCACCCCTACACTTT. It is translated as CSARQSSYNSPLHF.

This clone was detected a few times. This may be a read error, as it is one base from a much larger clone. The gene calls are TRBV29-1 and TRBJ2-7; TRBD1 matches at 9 bases. This CDR3 contains 13 residues. In germline, CDR1 is SQVTM, CDR2 ANQGSEA. CDR3 sequence reads: CSVAGDRANDQYF. CDR3 in DNA: TGCAGCGTTGCCGGGGACAGGGCAAACGATCAGTACTTC.